The 18 T cell receptor beta chains presented below share a single source sample, sequenced in a study of OX40 agonist ivuxolimab in advanced cancers. The data were produced by immunoSEQ multiplex PCR, yet TCRdb's version contains in-frame clones alone and is incomplete. The data contain fewer than 90,000 clones, 89% of them seen just once; the ten biggest clones take up around 0.19%. The specimen was CD4+ or CD8+ T cells sorted from blood, collected in a trial of the OX40 agonist ivuxolimab. These receptors were taken from an adult with an advanced solid tumor such as melanoma, head and neck, liver or kidney cancer.

The chain carries TRBV19 and TRBJ2-5, with D perhaps assigned TRBD1 or TRBD2 (6 bases each). From germline, CDR1 is LNHDA and CDR2 SQIVND (reference sequence). Trimming stripped 1 base from V and 7 bases from J, with 16 bases between. This CDR3 is 15 amino acids long. Here the CDR3 reads CASSIAAGPQGTQYF. The CDR3 coding sequence is TGTGCCAGTAGTATAGCGGCGGGGCCACAGGGGACCCAGTACTTC.

The chain couples TRBV5-1 to TRBJ2-3, with TRBD2 matching 7 bases. CDR1 is SGHRS and CDR2 is YFSETQ in the germline V gene. Trimming took 5 bases from V and 0 from J; bases not matched to a gene: 15. The CDR3 extends over 18 amino acids. The CDR3 reads CASSPRDGRYISTDTQYF. The CDR3, as DNA: TGCGCCAGCAGTCCGCGGGACGGGAGGTATATTAGCACAGATACGCAGTATTTT.

A few counts support this clone. The rearrangement uses TRBV2 and TRBJ2-1, with D perhaps TRBD1 (6 bases). V gave up 1 base and J gave up 5 bases, with 12 bases separating them. Looked up from germline, CDR1 is SNHLY and CDR2 is FYNNEI. This CDR3 has 15 amino acids. CDR3: CASSEGQGRNNEQFF. The DNA for the CDR3 is TGTGCCAGCAGTGAAGGGCAGGGGCGTAACAATGAGCAGTTCTTC.

V gene TRBV5-6 combines with J gene TRBJ1-2; possible D gene TRBD1, 6 bases. With 4 bases removed from V and 4 bases from J, the gap between germline ends came to 14 bases. The germline CDR1 and CDR2 sequences are SGHDT and YYEEEE. This CDR3 has 14 residues. The CDR3 sequence is CASSLWGRPYGYTF. The CDR3 nucleotides are TGTGCCAGCAGCCTTTGGGGGCGCCCCTATGGCTACACCTTC. Full variable domain (missing parts from reference TRBV5-6 and TRBJ1-2): DAGVTQSPTHLIKTRGQQVTLRCSPKSGHDTVSWYQQALGQGPQFIFQYYEEEERQRGNFPDRFSGHQFPNYSSELNVNALLLGDSALYLCASSLWGRPYGYTFGSGTRLTVV.

The chain employs TRBV15 and TRBJ2-7; no firm D call. This CDR3 has 13 residues. In germline, CDR1 is LNHNV, CDR2 YYDKDF (reference sequence). Trimming took off 3 bases at V and 3 bases at J, with 9 bases between the two ends. Here the CDR3 reads CATSSQPSYEQYF. In DNA, the CDR3 is TGTGCCACCAGCAGCCAGCCTAGCTACGAGCAGTACTTC.

V and J are TRBV30 and TRBJ2-7, with D uncertain. V was clipped by 2 bases and J by 3 bases, with 5 bases between them. The CDR3 runs 11 residues. Germline V CDR1 and CDR2: GTSNPN, SVGIG (reference sequence). Here the CDR3 DNA reads TGTGCCTGGAGTACGCGCTACGAGCAGTACTTC. It yields the protein CAWSTRYEQYF.

The chain combines TRBV27 with TRBJ1-5, with D possibly TRBD1 on 6 matching bases. Germline loops: CDR1 MNHEY, CDR2 SMNVEV (reference sequence). Trimming removed 6 bases at V and 0 bases at J, with 12 bases between. The CDR3 totals 15 residues. CDR3 in amino acids: CASRDTDSSNQPQHF. In nucleotides, the CDR3 is TGTGCCAGCAGAGATACGGACAGTAGCAATCAGCCCCAGCATTTT.

This chain links TRBV9 with TRBJ2-3, with TRBD2 matching 10 bases. Germline V lookup: CDR1 SGDLS, CDR2 YYNGEE. CDR3 length: 16 residues. V shed 4 bases and J 5 bases; nucleotides not matched to a gene: 10. DNA of the CDR3: TGTGCCAGCAGCCCAGGAGCTAGCGGGGGACTAGATACGCAGTATTTT. Residues: CASSPGASGGLDTQYF.

CDR3 loop: CASSSLVEAFF. The CDR3 DNA reads as TGTGCCAGCAGCTCTTTGGTTGAAGCTTTCTTT. The rearrangement joins TRBV7-9 to TRBJ1-1; D gene ambiguous. CDR3 length: 11 amino acids. Germline CDR1 is SEHNR and CDR2 is FQNEAQ (reference sequence). The ends were cut back, 4 bases at V and 7 bases at J, with 7 bases in the middle.

For the CDR3, the DNA is TGTGCCAGCAGCCTGGGCAGCCGCAATGAAAAACTGTTTTTT. Its translation is CASSLGSRNEKLFF. This rearrangement joins TRBV11-2 to TRBJ1-4; D unclear. This CDR3 contains 14 residues. Germline V gives CDR1 SGHAT, CDR2 FQNNGV. V gave up 5 bases and J gave up 5 bases, with 12 bases separating them.

The rearrangement joins TRBV5-1 to TRBJ2-1; the D call may be TRBD1 or TRBD2 (5 bases each). The CDR3 has 13 amino acids. V lost 5 bases and J 4 bases, leaving 10 bases between the germline ends. Looked up from germline, CDR1 is SGHRS and CDR2 is YFSETQ. The DNA of the CDR3 is TGCGCCAGCAGTGAGGGACCGTACAATGAGCAGTTCTTC. The encoded protein is CASSEGPYNEQFF.

This clone came up once. V and J are TRBV28 and TRBJ1-2, with D perhaps TRBD1 (6 bases). Germline values: CDR1 MDHEN, CDR2 SYDVKM. V was shortened by 8 bases and J by 9 bases, with 16 bases between the two germline ends. The CDR3 length is 12 residues. The CDR3 here is CASFSGQIRYTF. CDR3 bases: TGTGCCAGCTTCTCAGGACAGATCCGCTACACCTTC.

The genes are TRBV5-4 and TRBJ1-3, with 7 bases identical to TRBD1. The junction had 1 base not matched to a gene; V was cut back by 4 bases and J by 0 bases. CDR1 is SGHNT and CDR2 is YYREEE in the germline V gene (reference sequence). CDR3 length: 14 residues. The CDR3 DNA follows: TGTGCCAGCAGCGGGGACAGCTCTGGAAACACCATATATTTT. It codes for CASSGDSSGNTIYF.

The chain carries TRBV28 and TRBJ2-2, with D perhaps matching TRBD1 or TRBD2 (5 bases each). CDR1 is MDHEN, CDR2 SYDVKM, per germline. Trimming left V 7 bases short and J 0 bases short, with 15 bases between. The CDR3 totals 16 residues. The CDR3 loop reads CASKTRWGSNTGELFF. For the CDR3, the DNA is TGTGCCAGCAAAACTAGGTGGGGGTCGAACACCGGGGAGCTGTTTTTT.

The J gene is TRBJ1-1, the V gene TRBV20-1; D gene uncertain. V was cut by 2 bases and J by 5 bases, with 3 bases left in between. The CDR3 extends over 10 amino acids. Germline V lookup: CDR1 DFQATT, CDR2 SNEGSKA (reference sequence). This CDR3 is CSARRTEAFF. The CDR3 nucleotides are TGCAGTGCTAGACGGACTGAAGCTTTCTTT.

V is TRBV7-2 and J is TRBJ2-5; D gene uncertain. The J call may not be correct, given that the DNA end is closer to TRBJ2-7. CDR3 length: 11 residues. CDR1 and CDR2 from the germline V gene are SGHTA and FQGNSA. CDR3: CASSLAHEQYF. DNA for the CDR3: TGTGCCAGCAGCTTAGCGCACGAGCAGTACTTC.

The chain couples TRBV7-2 to TRBJ2-5, with D perhaps being TRBD1 or TRBD2 (6 bases each). V shed 0 bases and J shed 1 base, with 12 bases lying between them. Germline CDR1 is SGHTA and CDR2 is FQGNSA. The CDR3 is made up of 16 amino acids. CDR3 sequence (DNA): TGTGCCAGCAGCTTAGCTGGCGGAGGGGGCCAAGAGACCCAGTACTTC. This translates into CASSLAGGGGQETQYF.

V gene TRBV4-1 combines with J gene TRBJ2-3, with 15 bases aligning to TRBD2. V lost 3 bases and J lost 5; bases outside the gene matches: 9. Germline V lookup: CDR1 MGHRA, CDR2 YSYEKL. CDR3 length: 18 amino acids. This chain's CDR3 is CASSHKKGLAGGLDTQYF. CDR3 nucleotide sequence: TGCGCCAGCAGCCATAAAAAGGGACTAGCGGGGGGTCTAGATACGCAGTATTTT.